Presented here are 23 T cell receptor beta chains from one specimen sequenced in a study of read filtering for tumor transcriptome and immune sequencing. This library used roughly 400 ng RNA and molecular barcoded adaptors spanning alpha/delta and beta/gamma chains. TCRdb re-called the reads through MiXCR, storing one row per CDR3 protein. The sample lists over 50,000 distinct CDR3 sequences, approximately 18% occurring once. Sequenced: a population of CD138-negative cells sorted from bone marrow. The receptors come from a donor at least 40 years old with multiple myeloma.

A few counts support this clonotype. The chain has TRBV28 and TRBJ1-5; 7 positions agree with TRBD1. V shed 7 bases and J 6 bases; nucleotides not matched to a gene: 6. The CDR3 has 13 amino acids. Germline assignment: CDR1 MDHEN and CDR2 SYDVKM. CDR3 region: CASMVTGRQPQHF. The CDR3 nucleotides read TGTGCCAGCATGGTGACAGGGCGTCAGCCCCAGCATTTT.

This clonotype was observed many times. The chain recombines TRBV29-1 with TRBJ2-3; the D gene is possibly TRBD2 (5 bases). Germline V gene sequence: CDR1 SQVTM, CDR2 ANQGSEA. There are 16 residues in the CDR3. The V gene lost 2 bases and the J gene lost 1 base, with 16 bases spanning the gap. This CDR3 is CSVESPRSGGTDTQYF. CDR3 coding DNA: TGCAGCGTTGAATCCCCTAGGAGCGGTGGCACAGATACGCAGTATTTT.

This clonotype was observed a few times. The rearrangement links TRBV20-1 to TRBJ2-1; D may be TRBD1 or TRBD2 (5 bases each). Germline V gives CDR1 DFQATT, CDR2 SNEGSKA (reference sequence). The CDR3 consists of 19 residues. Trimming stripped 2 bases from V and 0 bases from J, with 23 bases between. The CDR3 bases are TGCAGTGCTAGACCTGGGGGTCGGGGATTGGTAAGCTCCTACAATGAGCAGTTCTTC. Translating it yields CSARPGGRGLVSSYNEQFF.

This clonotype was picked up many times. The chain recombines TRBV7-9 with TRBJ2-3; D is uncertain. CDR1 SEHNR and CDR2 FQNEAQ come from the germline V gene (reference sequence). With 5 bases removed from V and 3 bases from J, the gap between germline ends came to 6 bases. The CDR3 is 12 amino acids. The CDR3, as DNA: TGTGCCAGCAGCACCAATACAGATACGCAGTATTTT. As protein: CASSTNTDTQYF.

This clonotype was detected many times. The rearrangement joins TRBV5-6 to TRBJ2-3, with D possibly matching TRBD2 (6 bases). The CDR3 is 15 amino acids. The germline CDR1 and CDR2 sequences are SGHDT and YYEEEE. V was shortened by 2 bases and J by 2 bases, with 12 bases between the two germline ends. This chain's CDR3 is CASSLGSGNTDTQYF. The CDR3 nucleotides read TGTGCCAGCAGCTTAGGTAGCGGTAACACAGATACGCAGTATTTT.

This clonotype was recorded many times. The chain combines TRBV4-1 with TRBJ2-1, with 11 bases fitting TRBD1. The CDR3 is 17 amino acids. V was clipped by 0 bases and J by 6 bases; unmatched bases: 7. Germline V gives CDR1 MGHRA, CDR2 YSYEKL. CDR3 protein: CASSQDLGDRGFNEQFF. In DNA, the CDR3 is TGCGCCAGCAGCCAAGATCTAGGGGACAGGGGGTTCAATGAGCAGTTCTTC.

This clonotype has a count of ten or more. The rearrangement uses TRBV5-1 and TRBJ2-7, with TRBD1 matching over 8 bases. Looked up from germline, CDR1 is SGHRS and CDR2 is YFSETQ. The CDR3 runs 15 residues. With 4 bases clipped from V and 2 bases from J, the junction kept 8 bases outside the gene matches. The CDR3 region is CASSPRTGMAYEQYF. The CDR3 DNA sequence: TGCGCCAGCAGCCCAAGGACAGGGATGGCCTACGAGCAGTACTTC. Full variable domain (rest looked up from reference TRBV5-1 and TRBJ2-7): KAGVTQTPRYLIKTRGQQVTLSCSPISGHRSVSWYQQTPGQGLQFLFEYFSETQRNKGNFPGRFSGRQFSNSRSEMNVSTLELGDSALYLCASSPRTGMAYEQYFGPGTRLTVT.

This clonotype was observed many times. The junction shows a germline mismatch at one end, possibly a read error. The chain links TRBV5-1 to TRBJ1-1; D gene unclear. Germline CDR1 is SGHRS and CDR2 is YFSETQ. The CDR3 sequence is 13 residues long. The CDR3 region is CASSLGGNTEAFF. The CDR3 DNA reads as TGTGCCAGCAGCTTAGGTGGGAACACTGAAGCTTTCTTT.

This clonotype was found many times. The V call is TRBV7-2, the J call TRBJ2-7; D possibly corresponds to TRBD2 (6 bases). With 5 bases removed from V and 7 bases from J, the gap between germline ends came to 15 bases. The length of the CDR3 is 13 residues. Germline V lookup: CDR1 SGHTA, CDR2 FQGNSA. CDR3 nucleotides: TGTGCCAGCAGCCGGGACTGGGACGGGGAGCAGTACTTC. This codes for CASSRDWDGEQYF. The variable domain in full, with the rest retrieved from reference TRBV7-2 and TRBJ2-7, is GAGVSQSPSNKVTEKGKDVELRCDPISGHTALYWYRQSLGQGLEFLIYFQGNSAPDKSGLPSDRFSAERTGGSVSTLTIQRTQQEDSAVYLCASSRDWDGEQYFGPGTRLTVT.

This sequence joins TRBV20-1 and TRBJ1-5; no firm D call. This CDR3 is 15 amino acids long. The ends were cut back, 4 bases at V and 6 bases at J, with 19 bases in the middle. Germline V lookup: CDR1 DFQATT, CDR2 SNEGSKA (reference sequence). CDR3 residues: CSAKKISAGGQPQHF. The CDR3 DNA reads TGCAGTGCTAAAAAAATATCTGCGGGCGGTCAGCCCCAGCATTTT.

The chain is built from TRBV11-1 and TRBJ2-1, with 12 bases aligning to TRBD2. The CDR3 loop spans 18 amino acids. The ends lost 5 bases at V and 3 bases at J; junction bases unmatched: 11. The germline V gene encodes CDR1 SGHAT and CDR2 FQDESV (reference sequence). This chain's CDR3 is CASSANGLAGPNYNEQFF. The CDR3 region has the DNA TGTGCCAGCAGCGCGAATGGACTAGCGGGACCCAACTACAATGAGCAGTTCTTC. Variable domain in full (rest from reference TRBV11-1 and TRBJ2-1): EAEVAQSPRYKITEKSQAVAFWCDPISGHATLYWYRQILGQGPELLVQFQDESVVDDSQLPKDRFSAERLKGVDSTLKIQPAELGDSAMYLCASSANGLAGPNYNEQFFGPGTRLTVL.

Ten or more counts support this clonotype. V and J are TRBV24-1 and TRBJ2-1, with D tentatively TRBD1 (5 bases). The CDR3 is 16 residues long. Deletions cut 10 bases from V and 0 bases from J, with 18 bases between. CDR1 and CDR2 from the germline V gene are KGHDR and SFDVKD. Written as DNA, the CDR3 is TGTGCCACTAGTATCTCCTCAGGGCGCTCCTACAATGAGCAGTTCTTC. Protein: CATSISSGRSYNEQFF.

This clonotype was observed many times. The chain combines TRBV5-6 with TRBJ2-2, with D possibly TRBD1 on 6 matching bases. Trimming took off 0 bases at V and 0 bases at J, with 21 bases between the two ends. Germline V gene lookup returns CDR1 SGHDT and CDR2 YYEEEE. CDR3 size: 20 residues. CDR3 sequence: CASSLVQGTWSPANTGELFF. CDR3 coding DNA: TGTGCCAGCAGCTTGGTCCAGGGGACCTGGTCTCCCGCGAACACCGGGGAGCTGTTTTTT.

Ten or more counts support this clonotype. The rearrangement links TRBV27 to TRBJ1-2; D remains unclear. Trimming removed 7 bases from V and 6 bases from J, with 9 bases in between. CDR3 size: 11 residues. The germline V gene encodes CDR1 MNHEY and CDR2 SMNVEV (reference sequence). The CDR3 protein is CASKGWDGYTF. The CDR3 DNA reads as TGTGCCAGCAAGGGCTGGGATGGCTACACCTTC.

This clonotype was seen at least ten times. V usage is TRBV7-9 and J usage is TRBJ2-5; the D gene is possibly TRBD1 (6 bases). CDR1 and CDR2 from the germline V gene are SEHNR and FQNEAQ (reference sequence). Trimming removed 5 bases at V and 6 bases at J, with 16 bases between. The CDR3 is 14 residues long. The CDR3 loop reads CASSVEQGIKTQYF. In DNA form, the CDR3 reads TGTGCCAGCAGCGTCGAACAGGGAATAAAGACCCAGTACTTC.

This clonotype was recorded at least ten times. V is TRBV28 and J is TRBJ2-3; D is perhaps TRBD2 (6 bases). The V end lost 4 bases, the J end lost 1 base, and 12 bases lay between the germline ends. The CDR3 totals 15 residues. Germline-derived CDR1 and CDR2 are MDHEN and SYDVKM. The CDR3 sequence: CASSSPGTRTDTQYF. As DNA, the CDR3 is TGTGCCAGCAGTTCCCCCGGGACTCGCACAGATACGCAGTATTTT.

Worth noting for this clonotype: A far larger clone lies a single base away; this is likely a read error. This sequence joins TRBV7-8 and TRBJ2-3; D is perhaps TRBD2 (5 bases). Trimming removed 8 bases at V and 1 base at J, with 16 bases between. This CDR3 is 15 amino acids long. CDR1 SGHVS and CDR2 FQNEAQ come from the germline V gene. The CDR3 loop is CASGSSGSGTDTQYF. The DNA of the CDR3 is TGTGCCAGCGGCTCGAGCGGCTCAGGCACAGATACGCAGTATTTT.

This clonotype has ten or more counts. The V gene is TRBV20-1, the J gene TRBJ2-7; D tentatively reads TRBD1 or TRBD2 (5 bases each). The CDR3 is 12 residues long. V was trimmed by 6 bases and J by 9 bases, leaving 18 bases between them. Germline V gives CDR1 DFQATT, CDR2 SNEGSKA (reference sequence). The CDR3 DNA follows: TGCAGTGCCCAGGGACCTGAGCTGGGGCAGTACTTC. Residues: CSAQGPELGQYF.

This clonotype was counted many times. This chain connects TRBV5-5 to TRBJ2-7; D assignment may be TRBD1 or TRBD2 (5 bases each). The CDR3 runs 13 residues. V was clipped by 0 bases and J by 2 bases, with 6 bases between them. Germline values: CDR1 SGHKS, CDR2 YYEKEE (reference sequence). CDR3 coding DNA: TGTGCCAGCAGCTTGGGGGACCCCTACGAGCAGTACTTC. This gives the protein CASSLGDPYEQYF. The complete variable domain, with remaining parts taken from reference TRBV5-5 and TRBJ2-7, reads DAGVTQSPTHLIKTRGQQVTLRCSPISGHKSVSWYQQVLGQGPQFIFQYYEKEERGRGNFPDRFSARQFPNYSSELNVNALLLGDSALYLCASSLGDPYEQYFGPGTRLTVT.

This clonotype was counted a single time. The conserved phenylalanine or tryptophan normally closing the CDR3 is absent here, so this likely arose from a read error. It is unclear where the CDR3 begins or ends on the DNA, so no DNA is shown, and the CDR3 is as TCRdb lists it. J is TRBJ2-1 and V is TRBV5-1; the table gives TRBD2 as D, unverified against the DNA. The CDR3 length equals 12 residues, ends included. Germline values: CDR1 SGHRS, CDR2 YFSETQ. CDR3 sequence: CASGSGREAQSS.

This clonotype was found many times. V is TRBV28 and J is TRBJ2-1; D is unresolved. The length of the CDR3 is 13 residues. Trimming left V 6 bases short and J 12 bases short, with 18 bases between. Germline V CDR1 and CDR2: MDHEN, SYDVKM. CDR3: CASSSPSMDVQFF. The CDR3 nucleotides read TGTGCCAGCAGCTCACCATCGATGGACGTGCAGTTCTTC. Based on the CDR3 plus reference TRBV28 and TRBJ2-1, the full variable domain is DVKVTQSSRYLVKRTGEKVFLECVQDMDHENMFWYRQDPGLGLRLIYFSYDVKMKEKGDIPEGYSVSREKKERFSLILESASTNQTSMYLCASSSPSMDVQFFGPGTRLTVL.

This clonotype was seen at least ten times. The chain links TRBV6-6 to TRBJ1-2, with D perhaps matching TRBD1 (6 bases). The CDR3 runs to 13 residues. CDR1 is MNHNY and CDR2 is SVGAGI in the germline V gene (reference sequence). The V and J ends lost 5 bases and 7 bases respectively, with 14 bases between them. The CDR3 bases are TGTGCCAGCAGTGACATACAGGGAACTGGCTACACCTTC. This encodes CASSDIQGTGYTF.

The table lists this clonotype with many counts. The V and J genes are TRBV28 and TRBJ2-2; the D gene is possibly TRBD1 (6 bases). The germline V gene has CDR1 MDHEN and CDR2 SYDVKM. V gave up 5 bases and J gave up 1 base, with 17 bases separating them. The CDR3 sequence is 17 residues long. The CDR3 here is CASSGGWGRENTGELFF. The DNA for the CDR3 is TGTGCCAGCAGTGGGGGTTGGGGGCGAGAGAACACCGGGGAGCTGTTTTTT. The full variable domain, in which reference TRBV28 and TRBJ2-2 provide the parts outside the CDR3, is DVKVTQSSRYLVKRTGEKVFLECVQDMDHENMFWYRQDPGLGLRLIYFSYDVKMKEKGDIPEGYSVSREKKERFSLILESASTNQTSMYLCASSGGWGRENTGELFFGEGSRLTVL.